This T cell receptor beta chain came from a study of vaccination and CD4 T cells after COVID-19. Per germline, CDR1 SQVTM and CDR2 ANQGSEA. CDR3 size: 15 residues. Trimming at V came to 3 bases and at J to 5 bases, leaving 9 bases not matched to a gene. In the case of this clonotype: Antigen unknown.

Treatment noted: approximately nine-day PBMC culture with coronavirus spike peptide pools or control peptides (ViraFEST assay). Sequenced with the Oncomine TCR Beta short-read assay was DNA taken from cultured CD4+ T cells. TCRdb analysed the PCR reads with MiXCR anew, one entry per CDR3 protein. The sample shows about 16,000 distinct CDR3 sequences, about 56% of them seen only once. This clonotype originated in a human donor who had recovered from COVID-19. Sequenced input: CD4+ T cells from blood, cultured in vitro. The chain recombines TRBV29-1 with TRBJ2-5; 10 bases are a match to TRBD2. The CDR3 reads CSVDPLAGVQETQYF. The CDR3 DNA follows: TGCAGCGTTGATCCGCTAGCGGGAGTACAGGAGACCCAGTACTTC.